This T cell receptor (beta chain) is drawn from a study of CD8+ T cells in alopecia areata. Findings and limits, study-wide: It was lesional scalp, especially alopecia totalis/universalis, that showed higher clonality than normal scalp. The study also sequences resident alphabeta T cells of normal skin in scalp samples.

Reverse transcribed after extraction, RNA yielded cDNA as the sequencing template. TCRdb's table, derived via immunoSEQ multiplex PCR, lists solely in-frame clones and lacks some. The table shows tens of thousands of clones, with about 44% occurring only once. Patients with alopecia areata provided lesional scalp punch biopsies as well as peripheral blood. Starting from PBMCs, sorting isolated CD4+ and CD8+ T cells. Germline CDR1 ENHRY, CDR2 SYGVKD. CDR3 length: 13 amino acids. V lost 2 bases and J 4 bases, leaving 8 bases between the germline ends. This clone was observed a handful of times. Its antigen is undetermined.

This chain links TRBV10-3 with TRBJ2-5; D call uncertain. The sequence was collected from a human donor with alopecia areata. Sequencing was performed on NKG2D-low CD8+ T cells sorted from blood. CDR3 sequence (DNA): TGTGCCATCAGTGAGCCACCAGGAGAGACCCAGTACTTC. This translates into CAISEPPGETQYF.